One and the same sample provided the 20 T cell receptor beta chains below, sequenced in a study of T cell changes during pregnancy in multiple sclerosis. Profiling relied on immunoSEQ multiplex PCR, and the TCRdb table lists in-frame clones only, not all of them. The table lists roughly 58,000 clones, around nine tenths of them singletons, with around 3.3% in the top ten. The sequenced sample was CD8+ T cells from peripheral blood mononuclear cells, obtained before pregnancy. These receptors originate from a female donor with multiple sclerosis, enrolled in a pregnancy study.

This clone came up once. The rearrangement joins TRBV7-6 to TRBJ1-5, with unresolved D. The germline CDR1 and CDR2 sequences are SGHVS and FNYEAQ. This CDR3 has 14 amino acids. Between the trimmed V and J ends, which lost 1 base and 4 bases, there was a span of 8 bases. The chain's CDR3 is CASSLVAVNQPQHF. The CDR3 DNA follows: TGTGCCAGCAGCTTAGTGGCAGTTAATCAGCCCCAGCATTTT. Full variable domain (rest looked up from reference TRBV7-6 and TRBJ1-5): GAGVSQSPRYKVTKRGQDVALRCDPISGHVSLYWYRQALGQGPEFLTYFNYEAQQDKSGLPNDRFSAERPEGSISTLTIQRTEQRDSAMYRCASSLVAVNQPQHFGDGTRLSIL.

The rearrangement uses TRBV21-1 and TRBJ1-2. TRBV21-1 is a recognized pseudogene. The CDR3 is 12 amino acids. CDR3 loop: CASSYSGYGYTF. CDR3 coding DNA: TGTGCCAGCAGCTATTCCGGCTATGGCTACACCTTC.

The chain joins TRBV12-5 to TRBJ1-1; D possibly corresponds to TRBD1 (5 bases). CDR1 is LGHNT and CDR2 is FRNRAP in the germline V gene. The CDR3 is 13 residues long. Trimming stripped 1 base from V and 4 bases from J, with 7 bases between. The CDR3, as DNA: TGTGCTAGTGGTTTGGGGGGGGGCACTGAAGCTTTCTTT. Translated, it gives CASGLGGGTEAFF.

The V gene is TRBV7-3, the J gene TRBJ2-7; D gene ambiguous. CDR3 length: 13 residues. Germline V gene data show CDR1 as SGHTA and CDR2 as FQGTGA. Trimming pared 4 bases from V and 0 bases from J, leaving 7 bases between. The CDR3 spells CASSSTASYEQYF. In nucleotides, the CDR3 is TGTGCCAGCAGCTCGACTGCCTCCTACGAGCAGTACTTC. Filled out from reference TRBV7-3 and TRBJ2-7, the complete variable domain reads GAGVSQTPSNKVTEKGKYVELRCDPISGHTALYWYRQSLGQGPEFLIYFQGTGAADDSGLPNDRFFAVRPEGSVSTLKIQRTERGDSAVYLCASSSTASYEQYFGPGTRLTVT.

This clone was observed a single time. The chain links TRBV4-1 to TRBJ2-3, with TRBD2 matching over 12 bases. Germline loops: CDR1 MGHRA, CDR2 YSYEKL. The CDR3 is made up of 16 amino acids. V shed 5 bases and J 4 bases; nucleotides not matched to a gene: 7. The DNA for the CDR3 is TGCGCCAGCAGCGGCCCTAGCGGGGGGGCCGCAGATACGCAGTATTTT. Translating gives CASSGPSGGAADTQYF.

The V and J genes are TRBV5-6 and TRBJ2-3, with 13 bases matching TRBD2. V lost 3 bases to trimming and J lost 3 bases; unmatched junction nucleotides: 7. The germline CDR1 and CDR2 sequences are SGHDT and YYEEEE. The CDR3 extends over 17 amino acids. CDR3 sequence reads: CASSSTSGGAKTDTQYF. In DNA form, the CDR3 reads TGTGCCAGCAGCTCTACTAGCGGGGGGGCCAAGACAGATACGCAGTATTTT.

Turning to this clone: The sample holds other DNA sequences that translate to the same CDR3. J is TRBJ1-1 and V is TRBV19; D might be TRBD1 (5 bases). The ends were cut back, 3 bases at V and 1 base at J, with 6 bases in the middle. The CDR3 extends over 13 amino acids. CDR1 and CDR2 from the germline V gene are LNHDA and SQIVND (reference sequence). For the CDR3, the DNA is TGTGCCAGTAGTATCGGGGGGAACACTGAAGCTTTCTTT. Translated: CASSIGGNTEAFF.

The chain carries TRBV14 and TRBJ1-2; D might be TRBD1 (5 bases). Germline-derived CDR1 and CDR2 are SGHDN and FVKESK. This CDR3 is built from 14 residues. The V end was cut by 10 bases, the J end by 0 bases, with 15 bases between. Here the CDR3 reads CATSGGRTNYGYTF. As DNA, the CDR3 is TGTGCCACCTCGGGGGGGAGGACTAACTATGGCTACACCTTC.

The chain recombines TRBV5-6 with TRBJ1-6; D gene ambiguous. The V end lost 2 bases, the J end lost 4 bases, and 7 bases lay between the germline ends. The germline CDR1 and CDR2 sequences are SGHDT and YYEEEE. The CDR3 is 14 residues long. Here the CDR3 reads CASSLSGYNSPLHF. The CDR3 DNA is TGTGCCAGCAGCTTATCAGGATATAATTCACCCCTCCACTTT.

The rearrangement links TRBV4-3 to TRBJ2-6; D uncertain. V was clipped by 4 bases and J by 0 bases, with 10 bases between them. From germline, CDR1 is LGHNA and CDR2 YSLEER. This CDR3 has 16 residues. Written as DNA, the CDR3 is TGCGCCAGCAGCCCCTTTGTTTACTCTGGGGCCAACGTCCTGACTTTC. Amino acids: CASSPFVYSGANVLTF.

The chain employs TRBV10-3 and TRBJ2-5; D might be TRBD2 (5 bases). Germline assignment: CDR1 ENHRY and CDR2 SYGVKD. There are 14 residues in the CDR3. Trimming took off 7 bases at V and 0 bases at J, with 12 bases between the two ends. CDR3 sequence reads: CAIMQAAYQETQYF. The CDR3 DNA reads TGTGCCATCATGCAAGCGGCGTACCAAGAGACCCAGTACTTC.

The CDR3 DNA follows: TGTGCCATCAGTGAGTCGAGTCGGGGAAACTATGGCTACACCTTC. This translates into CAISESSRGNYGYTF. The chain is built from TRBV10-3 and TRBJ1-2; D remains ambiguous. The CDR3 spans 15 residues. V lost 0 bases to trimming and J lost 2 bases, with 10 bases between them. Germline V lookup: CDR1 ENHRY, CDR2 SYGVKD.

A remark on this clone: A read error may account for a junction end that differs from germline. This sequence joins TRBV6-6 and TRBJ2-1; D perhaps matches TRBD1 (6 bases). The CDR3 consists of 16 residues. Germline lookup yields CDR1 MNHNY and CDR2 SVGAGI (reference sequence). CDR3 coding DNA: TGTGCCAGCAGTTCCACCGAGGGGGTTTCCTATAATGAGCAGTTCTTC. It encodes CASSSTEGVSYNEQFF.

Only a few counts were recorded for this clone. V gene TRBV5-6 combines with J gene TRBJ1-1; D remains ambiguous. The CDR3 runs 12 residues. The V end was cut by 0 bases, the J end by 5 bases, with 5 bases between. Germline lookup yields CDR1 SGHDT and CDR2 YYEEEE. CDR3 DNA: TGTGCCAGCAGCTTGGGGGCTACTGAAGCTTTCTTT. It specifies CASSLGATEAFF.

The V and J genes are TRBV18 and TRBJ1-1; 7 nucleotides agree with TRBD1. The junction had 12 bases not matched to a gene; V was cut back by 6 bases and J by 5 bases. The CDR3 covers 15 residues. Per germline, CDR1 KGHSH and CDR2 LQKENI. CDR3 coding DNA: TGTGCCAGCTCCCTGGACAGGTCGATCGGTACTGAAGCTTTCTTT. Amino acids: CASSLDRSIGTEAFF. The full variable domain, completed using reference TRBV18 and TRBJ1-1, is NAGVMQNPRHLVRRRGQEARLRCSPMKGHSHVYWYRQLPEEGLKFMVYLQKENIIDESGMPKERFSAEFPKEGPSILRIQQVVRGDSAAYFCASSLDRSIGTEAFFGQGTRLTVV.

The chain links TRBV4-3 to TRBJ2-1; D unresolved. CDR3 length: 17 residues. Germline-derived CDR1 and CDR2 are LGHNA and YSLEER. The ends were cut back, 0 bases at V and 4 bases at J, with 16 bases in the middle. The CDR3 loop is CASSQDRPGFSYNEQFF. The CDR3 region has the DNA TGCGCCAGCAGCCAAGATCGGCCGGGTTTTTCATACAATGAGCAGTTCTTC.

The chain carries TRBV30 and TRBJ2-6; TRBD1 matches 7 bases. This CDR3 region has 14 residues. V shed 2 bases and J 4 bases; nucleotides not matched to a gene: 2. Per germline, CDR1 GTSNPN and CDR2 SVGIG (reference sequence). CDR3 sequence: CAWSTGAGANVLTF. The CDR3, as DNA: TGTGCCTGGAGTACAGGGGCCGGGGCCAACGTCCTGACTTTC. Filled out from reference TRBV30 and TRBJ2-6, the complete variable domain reads SQTIHQWPATLVQPVGSPLSLECTVEGTSNPNLYWYRQAAGRGLQLLFYSVGIGQISSEVPQNLSASRPQDRQFILSSKKLLLSDSGFYLCAWSTGAGANVLTFGAGSRLTVL.

The V and J genes are TRBV7-6 and TRBJ2-3; 13 bases map to TRBD2. The CDR3 sequence is 15 residues long. CDR1 SGHVS and CDR2 FNYEAQ come from the germline V gene. J lost 4 bases, V lost 5 bases, and 3 bases had no gene match. CDR3 coding DNA: TGTGCCAGCAGCACTAGCGGGGGGGTCCCAGATACGCAGTATTTT. Translated: CASSTSGGVPDTQYF.

V and J are TRBV5-1 and TRBJ1-3; 8 bases map to TRBD1. CDR1 and CDR2 from the germline V gene are SGHRS and YFSETQ. The CDR3 totals 13 residues. Trimming at V came to 7 bases and at J to 7 bases, leaving 7 bases not matched to a gene. CDR3 protein: CASGDRGRNTIYF. The CDR3 nucleotides read TGCGCCAGCGGAGACAGGGGCAGGAACACCATATATTTT.

The rearrangement uses TRBV6-4 and TRBJ1-3; D perhaps matches TRBD1 (6 bases). Germline V CDR1 and CDR2: MRHNA, SNTAGT. The V end was cut by 7 bases, the J end by 0 bases, with 16 bases between. CDR3 size: 16 residues. The CDR3 sequence: CASIRARGSSGNTIYF. In DNA, the CDR3 is TGTGCCAGCATCCGGGCCAGGGGATCCTCTGGAAACACCATATATTTT.